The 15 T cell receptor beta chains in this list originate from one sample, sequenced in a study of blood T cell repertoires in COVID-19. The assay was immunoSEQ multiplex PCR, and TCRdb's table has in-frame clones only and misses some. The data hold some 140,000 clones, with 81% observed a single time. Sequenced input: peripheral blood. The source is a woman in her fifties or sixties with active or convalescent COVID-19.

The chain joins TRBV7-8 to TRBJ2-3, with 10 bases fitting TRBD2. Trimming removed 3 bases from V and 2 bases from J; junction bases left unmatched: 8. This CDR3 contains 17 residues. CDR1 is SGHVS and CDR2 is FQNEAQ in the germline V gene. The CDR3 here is CASSLDLAGANTDTQYF. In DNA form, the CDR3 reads TGTGCCAGCAGCTTGGACCTAGCGGGGGCCAACACAGATACGCAGTATTTT.

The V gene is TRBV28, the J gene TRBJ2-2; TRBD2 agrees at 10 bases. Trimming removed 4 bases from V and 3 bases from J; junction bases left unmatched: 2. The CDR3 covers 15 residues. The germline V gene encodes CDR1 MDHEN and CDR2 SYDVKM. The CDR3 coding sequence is TGTGCCAGCAGTTCAGCGGGGGGGTACACCGGGGAGCTGTTTTTT. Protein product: CASSSAGGYTGELFF.

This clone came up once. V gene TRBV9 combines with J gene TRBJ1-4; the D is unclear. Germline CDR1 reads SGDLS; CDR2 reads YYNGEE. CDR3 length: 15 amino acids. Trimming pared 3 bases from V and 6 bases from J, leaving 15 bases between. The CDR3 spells CASSAGIARDEKLFF. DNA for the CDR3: TGTGCCAGCAGCGCGGGGATCGCACGGGATGAAAAACTGTTTTTT.

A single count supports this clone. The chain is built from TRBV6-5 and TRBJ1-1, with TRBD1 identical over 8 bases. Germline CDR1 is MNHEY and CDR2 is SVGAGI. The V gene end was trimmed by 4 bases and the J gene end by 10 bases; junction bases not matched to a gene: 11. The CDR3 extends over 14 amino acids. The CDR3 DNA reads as TGTGCCAGCAGTTCCCCGACAGGGGAGAGGGGAGCTTTCTTT. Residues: CASSSPTGERGAFF.

CDR3 nucleotides: TGTGCCAGCAGGGCCCCGGGGAGGTATGGCTACACCTTC. It is translated as CASRAPGRYGYTF. V is TRBV9 and J is TRBJ1-2, with D unclear. The germline V gene encodes CDR1 SGDLS and CDR2 YYNGEE. V lost 5 bases to trimming and J lost 5 bases, with 13 bases between them. This CDR3 comprises 13 residues.

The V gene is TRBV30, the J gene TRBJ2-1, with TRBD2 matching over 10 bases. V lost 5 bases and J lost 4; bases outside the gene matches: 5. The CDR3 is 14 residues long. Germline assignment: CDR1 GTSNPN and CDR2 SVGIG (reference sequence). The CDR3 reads CAWRLAGVYNEQFF. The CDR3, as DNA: TGTGCCTGGCGGCTAGCGGGAGTTTACAATGAGCAGTTCTTC.

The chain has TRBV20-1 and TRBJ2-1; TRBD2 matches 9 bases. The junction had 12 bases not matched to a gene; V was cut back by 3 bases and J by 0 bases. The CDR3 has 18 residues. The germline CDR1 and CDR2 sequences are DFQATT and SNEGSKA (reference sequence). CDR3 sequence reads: CSASTLAGAVSSYNEQFF. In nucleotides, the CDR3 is TGCAGTGCTAGTACACTAGCGGGTGCAGTAAGCTCCTACAATGAGCAGTTCTTC.

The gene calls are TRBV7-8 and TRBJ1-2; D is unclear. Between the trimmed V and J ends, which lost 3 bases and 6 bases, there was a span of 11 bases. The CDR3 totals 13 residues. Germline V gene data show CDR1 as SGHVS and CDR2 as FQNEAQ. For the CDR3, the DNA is TGTGCCAGCAGCTTGTTTTTTCGTGATGGCTACACCTTC. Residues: CASSLFFRDGYTF.

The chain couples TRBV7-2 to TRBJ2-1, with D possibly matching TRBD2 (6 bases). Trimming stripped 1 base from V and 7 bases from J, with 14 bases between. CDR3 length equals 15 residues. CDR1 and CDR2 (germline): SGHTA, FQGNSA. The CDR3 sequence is CASSLEAAGLNEQFF. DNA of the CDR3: TGTGCCAGCAGCTTAGAAGCAGCGGGCCTAAATGAGCAGTTCTTC.

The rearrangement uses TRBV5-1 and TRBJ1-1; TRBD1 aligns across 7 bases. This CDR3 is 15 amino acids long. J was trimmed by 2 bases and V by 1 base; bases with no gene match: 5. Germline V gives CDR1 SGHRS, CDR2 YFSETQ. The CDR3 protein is CASSLRGLRNTEAFF. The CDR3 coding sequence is TGCGCCAGCAGCTTGAGGGGGCTGAGAAACACTGAAGCTTTCTTT.

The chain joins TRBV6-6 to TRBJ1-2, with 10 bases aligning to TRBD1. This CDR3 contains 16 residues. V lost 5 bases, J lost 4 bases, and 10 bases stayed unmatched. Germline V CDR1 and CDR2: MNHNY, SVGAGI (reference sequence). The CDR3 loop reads CASSATGGPPLYGYTF. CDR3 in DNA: TGTGCCAGCAGTGCGACAGGGGGCCCACCTCTCTATGGCTACACCTTC.

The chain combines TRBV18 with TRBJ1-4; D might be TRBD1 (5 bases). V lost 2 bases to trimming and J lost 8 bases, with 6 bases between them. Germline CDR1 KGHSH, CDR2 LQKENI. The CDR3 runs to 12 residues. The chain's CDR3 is CASSPNREKLFF. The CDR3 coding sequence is TGTGCCAGCTCACCAAACAGGGAAAAACTGTTTTTT.

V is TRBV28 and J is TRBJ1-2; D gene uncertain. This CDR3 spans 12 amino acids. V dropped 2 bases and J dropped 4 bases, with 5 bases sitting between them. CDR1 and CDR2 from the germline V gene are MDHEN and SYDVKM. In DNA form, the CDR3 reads TGTGCCAGCAGTTTAGAGCCCTATGGCTACACCTTC. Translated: CASSLEPYGYTF.

The CDR3 DNA is TGTGCCAGCAGCAAAGGACAGAATGGAGATGAGCAGTTCTTC. It encodes CASSKGQNGDEQFF. The chain is built from TRBV7-2 and TRBJ2-1; possible D gene TRBD1, 6 bases. Trimming removed 5 bases from V and 8 bases from J, with 16 bases in between. Per the germline V gene, CDR1 is SGHTA and CDR2 is FQGNSA. This CDR3 spans 14 amino acids.

CDR3 sequence (DNA): TGTGCCTGGAGCCCCGGGACAGAAAATCAGCCCCAGCATTTT. It specifies CAWSPGTENQPQHF. This sequence joins TRBV30 and TRBJ1-5, with TRBD1 matching over 7 bases. J lost 4 bases, V lost 3 bases, and 6 bases had no gene match. The germline CDR1 and CDR2 sequences are GTSNPN and SVGIG (reference sequence). CDR3 length: 14 residues.